The clone carrying this T cell receptor beta chain was seen a few times. Unique molecular identifiers tagged the TCRbeta library. TCRdb called the PCR reads again in MiXCR, with one record for every CDR3 protein. The sample has 200,000 to 250,000 distinct CDR3 sequences, approximately 10% seen once. This sample was taken from a study of T-cell reconstitution after alpha-beta-depleted transplantation in children. Germline assignment: CDR1 LGHNA and CDR2 YSLEER. This CDR3 spans 15 amino acids. Germline trimming cut 0 bases from V and 8 bases from J; bases unmatched to any gene: 8. The TCR sequence derives from a human donor who donated a stem cell graft to a child with acute lymphoblastic leukemia. The material was PBMCs from the stem cell graft donor, obtained from the stem cell graft. The chain combines TRBV4-3 with TRBJ1-1; 8 bases are shared with TRBD1. The CDR3 sequence: CASSQDSRGRSEAFF. CDR3 DNA sequence: TGCGCCAGCAGCCAAGATAGCAGGGGGCGTTCGGAAGCTTTCTTT.